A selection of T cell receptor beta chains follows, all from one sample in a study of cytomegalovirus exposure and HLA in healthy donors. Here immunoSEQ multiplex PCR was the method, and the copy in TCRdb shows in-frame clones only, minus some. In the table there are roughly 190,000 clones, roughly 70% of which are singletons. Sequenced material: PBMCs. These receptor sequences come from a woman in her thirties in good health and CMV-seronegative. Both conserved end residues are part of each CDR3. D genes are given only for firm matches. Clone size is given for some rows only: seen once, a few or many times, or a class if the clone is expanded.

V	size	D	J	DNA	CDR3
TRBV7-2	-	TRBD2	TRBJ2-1	TGTGCCAGCAGCCTGGGGCCACTAGCGGGAAGAGCTGGGCAGTTCTTC	CASSLGPLAGRAGQFF
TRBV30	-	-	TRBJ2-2	TGTGCCTGGAGTAGCGGTCTCACCGGGGAGCTGTTTTTT	CAWSSGLTGELFF
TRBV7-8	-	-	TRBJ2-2	TGTGCCACCTTCGTCGGTACCGGGGAGCTGTTTTTT	CATFVGTGELFF
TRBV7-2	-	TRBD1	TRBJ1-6	TGTGCCAGCAGCTTAGTAGGGGGCCTGGATTCACCCCTCCACTTT	CASSLVGGLDSPLHF
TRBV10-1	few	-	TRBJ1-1	TGCGCCAGCTACTTCCTACCCACTGAAGCTTTCTTT	CASYFLPTEAFF
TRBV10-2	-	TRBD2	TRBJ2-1	TGCGCCAGCCTAACTCAATTGACTAGCGTTACCAATGAGCAGTTCTTC	CASLTQLTSVTNEQFF
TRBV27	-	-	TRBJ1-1	TGTGCCAGCAGTTTATCGCAGCGGACTGAAGCTTTCTTT	CASSLSQRTEAFF
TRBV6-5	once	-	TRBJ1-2	TGTGCCAGCACCCAAACCTGGAGTCGGGGCTACACCTTC	CASTQTWSRGYTF
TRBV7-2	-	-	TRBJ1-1	TGTGCCAGCAGCTCGCGGGTGGATGAAGCTTTCTTT	CASSSRVDEAFF
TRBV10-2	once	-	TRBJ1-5	TGCGCCAGCAGTGAGTCTATAGGGGCGAGAAATCAGCCCCAGCATTTT	CASSESIGARNQPQHF
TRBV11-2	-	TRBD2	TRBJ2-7	TGTGCCAGCAGCCCCCGTAGACCCGGGACTAGCGGCTACGAGCAGTACTTC	CASSPRRPGTSGYEQYF
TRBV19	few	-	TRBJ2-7	TGTGCCAGTAGTATATTCCTAAACTACGAGCAGTACTTC	CASSIFLNYEQYF
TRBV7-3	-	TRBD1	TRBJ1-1	TGTGCCAGCAGCCCCGGGACAGGGAAAACTTTCTTT	CASSPGTGKTFF
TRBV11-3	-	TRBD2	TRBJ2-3	TGTGCCAGCAGCTTAGGGACTAGCGGGAGGTCAGATACGCAGTATTTT	CASSLGTSGRSDTQYF
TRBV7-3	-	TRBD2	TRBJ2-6	TGTGCCAGCAGTCAGGGAGGGTCTGGGGCCAACGTCCTGACTTTC	CASSQGGSGANVLTF
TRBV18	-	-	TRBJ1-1	TGTGCCAGCTCAACAGGGATGAACACTGAAGCTTTCTTT	CASSTGMNTEAFF
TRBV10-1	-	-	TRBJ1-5	TGCGCCAGCAGTGAGTCGCCCGACACTCCGAAGGGCAATCAGCCCCAGCATTTT	CASSESPDTPKGNQPQHF
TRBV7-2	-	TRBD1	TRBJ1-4	TGTGCCAGCAGCTCCCAGACAGGGGGCTATGAAAAACTGTTTTTT	CASSSQTGGYEKLFF
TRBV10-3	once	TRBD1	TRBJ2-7	TGTGCCATCAGAAAAACAGGGGACACCTACGAGCAGTACTTC	CAIRKTGDTYEQYF
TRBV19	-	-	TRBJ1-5	TGTGCCAGTAGTCGTGCACAGGGAAGGAATCAGCCCCAGCATTTT	CASSRAQGRNQPQHF
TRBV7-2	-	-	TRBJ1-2	TGTGCCAGCAGCTTAGCGGGTGGAGATAACTATGGCTACACCTTC	CASSLAGGDNYGYTF
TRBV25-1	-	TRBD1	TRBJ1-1	TGTGCCAGCAGAGAGGGGGCGCTCACTGAAGCTTTCTTT	CASREGALTEAFF
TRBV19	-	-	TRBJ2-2	TGTGCCAGTAGCCTAATTAGTGTCACCGGGGAGCTGTTTTTT	CASSLISVTGELFF
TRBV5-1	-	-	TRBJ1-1	TGCGCCAGCAGCTTCGGACAAAACACTGAAGCTTTCTTT	CASSFGQNTEAFF
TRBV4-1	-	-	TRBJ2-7	TGCGCCAGCAGCCAAGGAAGGGCAGGGGTCAAGTACGAGCAGTACTTC	CASSQGRAGVKYEQYF
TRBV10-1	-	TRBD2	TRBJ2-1	TGCGCCAGCAGTGTGACTAGCGGGGGGGCCCTGTTCTTC	CASSVTSGGALFF
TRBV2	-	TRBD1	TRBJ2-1	TGTGCCAGCAGTGAAGCAGGATCTCACAGGGGCGTCGATGAGCAGTTCTTC	CASSEAGSHRGVDEQFF
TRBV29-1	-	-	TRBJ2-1	TGCAGCGTTGGACAGGGAGGTGAGCAGTTCTTC	CSVGQGGEQFF
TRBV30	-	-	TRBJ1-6	TGTGCCATTCAAAAGGAGCCTTCACCCCTCCACTTT	CAIQKEPSPLHF
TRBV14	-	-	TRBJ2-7	TGTGCCAGCAGCCAAGATACCCTCAGGGGGGCCTACGAGCAGTACTTC	CASSQDTLRGAYEQYF
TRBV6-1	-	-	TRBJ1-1	TGTGCCAGCAGCCAAGACAGGAACACTGAAGCTTTCTTT	CASSQDRNTEAFF
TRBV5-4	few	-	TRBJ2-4	TGTGCCAGCAGCTTAGACAGCGCCAAAAACATTCAGTACTTC	CASSLDSAKNIQYF
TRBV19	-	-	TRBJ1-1	TGTGCCAGTAGTATAGGGGCCGTTGAAGCTTTCTTT	CASSIGAVEAFF
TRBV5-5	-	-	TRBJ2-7	TGTGCCAGCAGCTTGGATTGGCAGGGGACCTACGAGCAGTACTTC	CASSLDWQGTYEQYF
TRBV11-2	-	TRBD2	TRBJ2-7	TGTGCCAGCAGTTTTCGACTAGCGGGGGTCTACGAGCAGTACTTC	CASSFRLAGVYEQYF
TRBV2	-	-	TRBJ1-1	TGTGCCAGCAGACAGGGTTGGATGGAAACTGAAGCTTTCTTT	CASRQGWMETEAFF
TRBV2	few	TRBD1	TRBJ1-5	TGTGCCAGCATGAAGACAGGGGAGGGCAATCAGCCCCAGCATTTT	CASMKTGEGNQPQHF
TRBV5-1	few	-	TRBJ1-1	TGCGCCAGCAGCCGAAATCCAGGGGCTGGGGAAGCTTTCTTT	CASSRNPGAGEAFF
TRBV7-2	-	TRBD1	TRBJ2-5	TGTGCCAGCAGCAAGACAGGGCAAGAGACCCAGTACTTC	CASSKTGQETQYF
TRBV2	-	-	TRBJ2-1	TGTGCCAGCAGTGAAGCGTCGGGATACAATGAGCAGTTCTTC	CASSEASGYNEQFF
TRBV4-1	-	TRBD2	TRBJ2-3	TGCGCCAGCAGCCAAGATCTGAGACTAGCGGATACGCAGTATTTT	CASSQDLRLADTQYF
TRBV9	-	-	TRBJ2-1	TGTGCCAGCGGACCGAACGGACTACCCTCCTACAATGAGCAGTTCTTC	CASGPNGLPSYNEQFF
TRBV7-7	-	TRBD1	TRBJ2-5	TGTGCTAGCAGCTTAGGAAGGGTGACAGGGGGCTTTGGAGAGACCCAGTACTTC	CASSLGRVTGGFGETQYF
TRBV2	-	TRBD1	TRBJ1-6	TGTGCCAGCAGTGAACAGGGGGCGATTTCACCCCTCCACTTT	CASSEQGAISPLHF
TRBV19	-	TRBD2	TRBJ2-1	TGTGCCAGTAGTATAGTGGGCGGGAGCTCCTACAATGAGCAGTTCTTC	CASSIVGGSSYNEQFF
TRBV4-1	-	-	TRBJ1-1	TGCGCCAGCAGCCAAGACCGTGTGTTCACTGAAGCTTTCTTT	CASSQDRVFTEAFF
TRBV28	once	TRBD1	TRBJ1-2	TGTGCCAGCAGTTCCGGGACAGGGAACGGCTATGGCTACACCTTC	CASSSGTGNGYGYTF
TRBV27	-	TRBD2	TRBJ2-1	TGTGCCAGCAGTTTCGGGACTAGCGGGGAAGATGAGCAGTTCTTC	CASSFGTSGEDEQFF
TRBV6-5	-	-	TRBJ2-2	TGTGCCAGCTGGAGGGGTCCCACCGGGGAGCTGTTTTTT	CASWRGPTGELFF
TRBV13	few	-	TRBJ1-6	TGTGCCAGCAGCTTCGGACACAATAATTCACCCCTCCACTTT	CASSFGHNNSPLHF
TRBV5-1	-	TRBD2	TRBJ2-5	TGCGCCAGCAGCTTGGGGGGAGGGGAGACCCAGTACTTC	CASSLGGGETQYF
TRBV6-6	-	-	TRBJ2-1	TGTGCCAGCAGGGGTAGCAGTGAGCAGTTCTTC	CASRGSSEQFF
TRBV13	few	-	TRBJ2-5	TGTGCCAGCAGCCATTACAACAGGGGAGGCGAGACCCAGTACTTC	CASSHYNRGGETQYF
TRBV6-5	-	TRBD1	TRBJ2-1	TGTGCCAGCAGCCCCGACAGGGGGCTCTACAATGAGCAGTTCTTC	CASSPDRGLYNEQFF
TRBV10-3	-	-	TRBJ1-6	TGTGCCATCAGTGATGGAGTCAATAATTCACCCCTCCACTTT	CAISDGVNNSPLHF
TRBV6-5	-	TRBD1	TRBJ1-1	TGTGCCAGCAGTTACCCGACAGGGGGTGAAGCTTTCTTT	CASSYPTGGEAFF